This T cell receptor (beta chain) was identified during a study of T-cell memory formation after mild COVID-19. Study information: TCR clusters largely stayed donor specific. Study-wide points: Clones shrinking from day 15 to 85 showed even CD4/CD8 mixes; later expanders tilted CD4+.

V gave up 0 bases and J gave up 11 bases, with 11 bases separating them. The germline V gene encodes CDR1 MNHEY and CDR2 SVGEGT. This CDR3 has 13 amino acids. TCRdb fed the 5' RACE reads into MiXCR, producing one record per CDR3 protein. The sample includes 300,000 to 350,000 distinct CDR3 sequences, roughly an eighth of them seen just once. Only a few counts were recorded for this clonotype. Its antigen remains unidentified. The sequence was obtained from a man between 18 and 29 years old who had mild COVID-19 (a few samples of this study predate the infection). Cell type and time point are not known. This chain connects TRBV6-2 or TRBV6-3 to TRBJ2-4; unclear D gene. The sequencing input was PBMCs or a T cell subset sorted from them (not recorded which). The CDR3 sequence: CASSYSDTGVQYF. The CDR3 DNA follows: TGTGCCAGCAGTTACTCCGACACCGGCGTTCAGTACTTC.